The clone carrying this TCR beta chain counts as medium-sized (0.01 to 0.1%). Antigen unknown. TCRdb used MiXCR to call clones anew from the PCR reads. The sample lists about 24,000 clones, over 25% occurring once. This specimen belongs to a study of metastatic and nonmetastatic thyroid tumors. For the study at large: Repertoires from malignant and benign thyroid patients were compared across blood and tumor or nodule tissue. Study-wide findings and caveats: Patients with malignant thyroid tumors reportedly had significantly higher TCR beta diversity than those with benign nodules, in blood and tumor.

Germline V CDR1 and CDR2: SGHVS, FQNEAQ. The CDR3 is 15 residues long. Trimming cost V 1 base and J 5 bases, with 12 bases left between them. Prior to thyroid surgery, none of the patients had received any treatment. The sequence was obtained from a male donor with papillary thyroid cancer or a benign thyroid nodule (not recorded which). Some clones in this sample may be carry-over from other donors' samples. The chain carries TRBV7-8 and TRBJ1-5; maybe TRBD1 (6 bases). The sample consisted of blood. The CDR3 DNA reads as TGTGCCAGCAGCTTAGGTACAGGGACATATCAGCCCCAGCATTTT. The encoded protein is CASSLGTGTYQPQHF.